These 21 T cell receptor beta chains were all obtained from the same sample, sequenced in a study of identical twins. From the 5' RACE reads, TCRdb called clonotypes with MiXCR, one entry per CDR3 protein. This sample carries more than 650,000 distinct CDR3 sequences, roughly 6.2% of them seen once, and the ten largest clones take roughly 1.8%. The source material was naive T cells sorted from blood. Every receptor here comes from a man aged 18 to 29 in good health.

This clonotype has a count of ten or more. This chain uses TRBV27 with TRBJ1-1; 7 bases agree with TRBD1. Germline loops: CDR1 MNHEY, CDR2 SMNVEV (reference sequence). Losses at the gene ends were 5 bases for V and 3 bases for J; bases not matched to a gene: 9. CDR3 length: 15 amino acids. DNA for the CDR3: TGTGCCAGCAGTCAAGGGACAGCGGGGGACACTGAAGCTTTCTTT. Translating it yields CASSQGTAGDTEAFF.

Ten or more counts support this clonotype. The rearrangement joins TRBV12-3 or TRBV12-4 to TRBJ1-1, with 10 bases fitting TRBD1. V dropped 6 bases and J dropped 2; count of bases not matched to a gene: 3. The CDR3 has 14 amino acids. CDR3: CASSGTGENTEAFF. The DNA for the CDR3 is TGTGCCAGCAGCGGGACAGGGGAAAACACTGAAGCTTTCTTT.

J is TRBJ2-1 and V is TRBV19, with 13 bases matching TRBD2. This CDR3 is 14 amino acids long. The trim removed 8 bases at V and 7 bases at J, leaving 5 bases unmatched. Germline CDR1 and CDR2: LNHDA and SQIVND (reference sequence). The CDR3 nucleotides are TGTGCCAGTCGGACTAGCGGGAGAAGGAATGAGCAGTTCTTC. The encoded protein is CASRTSGRRNEQFF.

This clonotype was observed a few times. The V and J genes are TRBV20-1 and TRBJ2-2; TRBD2 agrees at 8 bases. In germline, CDR1 is DFQATT, CDR2 SNEGSKA (reference sequence). The CDR3 length is 14 residues. J lost 6 bases, V lost 3 bases, and 6 bases had no gene match. The CDR3 reads CSASRAGVPGELFF. CDR3 bases: TGCAGTGCTAGCCGAGCGGGAGTCCCCGGGGAGCTGTTTTTT.

This clonotype appeared many times. The rearrangement links TRBV20-1 to TRBJ2-5, with D perhaps TRBD2 (6 bases). There are 14 residues in the CDR3. The V gene's germline CDR1 is DFQATT and CDR2 SNEGSKA (reference sequence). Trimming stripped 2 bases from V and 3 bases from J, with 13 bases between. The DNA of the CDR3 is TGCAGTGCTAGATACGGGAGCGTTAAAGAGACCCAGTACTTC. Amino acid sequence: CSARYGSVKETQYF.

This clonotype was counted many times. The rearrangement links TRBV20-1 to TRBJ2-7; D is unresolved. CDR1 DFQATT and CDR2 SNEGSKA come from the germline V gene (reference sequence). The CDR3 is 13 residues long. Deletions cut 6 bases from V and 2 bases from J, with 14 bases between. DNA for the CDR3: TGCAGTGCCTTGACCGGAGTCACCTACGAGCAGTACTTC. Amino acids: CSALTGVTYEQYF.

This clonotype was observed many times. The V gene is TRBV29-1, the J gene TRBJ2-3; 8 bases are shared with TRBD2. The CDR3 runs to 13 residues. The germline gives CDR1 SQVTM, CDR2 ANQGSEA. Germline trimming cut 7 bases from V and 4 bases from J; bases unmatched to any gene: 7. The CDR3, as DNA: TGCAGCGCCCGGACTAGCCTCGCAGATACGCAGTATTTT. Its translation: CSARTSLADTQYF.

The rearrangement joins TRBV7-2 to TRBJ2-5; TRBD1 aligns across 7 bases. This CDR3 is built from 14 residues. The J segment lost 7 bases and the V segment lost 5 bases, leaving 10 bases of the junction unmatched. Germline lookup yields CDR1 SGHTA and CDR2 FQGNSA. CDR3 nucleotide sequence: TGTGCCAGCAGCCTAGACAGGGCGGTTGGGACCCAGTACTTC. It specifies CASSLDRAVGTQYF.

This clonotype was recorded many times. The genes are TRBV25-1 and TRBJ2-6; D is perhaps TRBD1 (6 bases). CDR3 length equals 14 residues. The V end lost 8 bases, the J end lost 4 bases, and 12 bases lay between the germline ends. Germline values: CDR1 MGHDK, CDR2 SYGVNS. CDR3 region: CASSRGYGANVLTF. In DNA, the CDR3 is TGTGCCAGCTCCAGGGGATACGGGGCCAACGTCCTGACTTTC.

Turning to this clonotype: It may be a read error: a sequence one base away is much more abundant. J is TRBJ2-3 and V is TRBV20-1; TRBD2 might be the D (7 bases). V gave up 3 bases and J gave up 4 bases, with 11 bases separating them. The CDR3 sequence is 13 residues long. Germline V gives CDR1 DFQATT, CDR2 SNEGSKA (reference sequence). The CDR3: CSARGGASDTQYF. The CDR3 DNA sequence: TGCAGTGCTAGGGGGGGGGCTTCAGATACGCAGTATTTT.

This clonotype was counted many times. CDR3 amino acids: CSARVGGRESGELFF. CDR3 DNA sequence: TGCAGTGCTAGAGTAGGGGGCAGGGAGAGCGGGGAGCTGTTTTTT. The chain has TRBV20-1 and TRBJ2-2, with 7 bases matching TRBD1. There are 15 residues in the CDR3. J was trimmed by 7 bases and V by 1 base; bases with no gene match: 9. In germline, CDR1 is DFQATT, CDR2 SNEGSKA (reference sequence).

This clonotype came up a few times. The genes are TRBV20-1 and TRBJ1-2; TRBD1 might be the D (6 bases). This CDR3 comprises 11 residues. The V gene lost 7 bases and the J gene lost 7 bases, with 13 bases spanning the gap. CDR1 DFQATT and CDR2 SNEGSKA come from the germline V gene (reference sequence). In DNA, the CDR3 is TGCAGTGTACCAGGGGTGGGTGGCTACACCTTC. As protein: CSVPGVGGYTF.

This clonotype was seen at least ten times. The chain employs TRBV12-3 or TRBV12-4 and TRBJ2-5; the D is unclear. The CDR3 has 13 amino acids. V gave up 6 bases and J gave up 4 bases, with 12 bases separating them. CDR3 in DNA: TGTGCCAGCAGCCCCCTCAGGTCAGAGACCCAGTACTTC. This gives the protein CASSPLRSETQYF.

This clonotype has a count of ten or more. The CDR3 DNA reads TGTGCCAGCAGCGTAGGAGTAGACTCGGCCTACGAGCAGTACTTC. It is translated as CASSVGVDSAYEQYF. V usage is TRBV9 and J usage is TRBJ2-7; no firm D call. V dropped 0 bases and J dropped 2 bases, with 12 bases sitting between them. Looked up from germline, CDR1 is SGDLS and CDR2 is YYNGEE. The CDR3 length is 15 residues.

V is TRBV5-6 and J is TRBJ2-5, with 14 bases fitting TRBD2. CDR3 length: 19 amino acids. CDR1 SGHDT and CDR2 YYEEEE come from the germline V gene. The ends lost 5 bases at V and 5 bases at J; junction bases unmatched: 17. This chain's CDR3 is CASRPGTSGRRVPGETQYF. DNA for the CDR3: TGTGCCAGCAGGCCCGGGACTAGCGGGAGAAGGGTCCCAGGGGAGACCCAGTACTTC. The full variable domain, completed using reference TRBV5-6 and TRBJ2-5, is DAGVTQSPTHLIKTRGQQVTLRCSPKSGHDTVSWYQQALGQGPQFIFQYYEEEERQRGNFPDRFSGHQFPNYSSELNVNALLLGDSALYLCASRPGTSGRRVPGETQYFGPGTRLLVL.

Many counts were recorded for this clonotype. The rearrangement joins TRBV20-1 to TRBJ2-1; TRBD2 matches 12 bases. CDR3 length: 15 amino acids. Trimming took 2 bases from V and 7 from J; bases not matched to a gene: 6. The germline gives CDR1 DFQATT, CDR2 SNEGSKA (reference sequence). The CDR3 is CSARNPLAGGNEQFF. The CDR3 DNA sequence: TGCAGTGCTAGAAATCCGCTAGCGGGAGGGAATGAGCAGTTCTTC.

In this sample, this clonotype turned up many times. The chain links TRBV29-1 to TRBJ1-5, with 9 nucleotides matching TRBD1. J lost 0 bases, V lost 6 bases, and 9 bases had no gene match. CDR1 is SQVTM and CDR2 is ANQGSEA in the germline V gene. The CDR3 spans 16 residues. CDR3: CSVMGQGPYSNQPQHF. The CDR3 coding sequence is TGCAGCGTGATGGGACAGGGACCCTATAGCAATCAGCCCCAGCATTTT.

The table lists this clonotype with many counts. J is TRBJ1-6 and V is TRBV10-3; 10 bases map to TRBD1. The J segment lost 7 bases and the V segment lost 10 bases, leaving 7 bases of the junction unmatched. Per the germline V gene, CDR1 is ENHRY and CDR2 is SYGVKD. This CDR3 spans 14 amino acids. The CDR3 loop is CATCRDRGNSPLHF. The CDR3 region has the DNA TGTGCCACTTGCCGGGACAGGGGAAATTCACCCCTCCACTTT.

This clonotype has a count of ten or more. This chain links TRBV21-1 with TRBJ1-1; TRBD1 reflects the table's D call only, with no check against the DNA. TRBV21-1 is a known pseudogene. The CDR3 has 14 amino acids. CDR3 DNA: TGTGCCAGCAGCCCCAGGGGGTACACCGGGGGAGCTTTCTTT. Translation: CASSPRGYTGGAFF.

This clonotype occurred many times. This rearrangement joins TRBV2 to TRBJ2-2, with D uncertain. The V gene's germline CDR1 is SNHLY and CDR2 FYNNEI. Trimming took off 8 bases at V and 0 bases at J, with 7 bases between the two ends. This CDR3 has 13 residues. CDR3 sequence (DNA): TGTGCCAGCGACACCTCGAACACCGGGGAGCTGTTTTTT. Translating it yields CASDTSNTGELFF.

This clonotype was detected only a few times. The chain joins TRBV24-1 to TRBJ2-2; D may be TRBD2 (6 bases). CDR3 length equals 17 residues. The germline CDR1 and CDR2 sequences are KGHDR and SFDVKD. V lost 3 bases and J lost 3, with 16 bases in between. As DNA, the CDR3 is TGTGCCACCAGTGATAACCGGGAGACTTGGGACACCGGGGAGCTGTTTTTT. Translated: CATSDNRETWDTGELFF.